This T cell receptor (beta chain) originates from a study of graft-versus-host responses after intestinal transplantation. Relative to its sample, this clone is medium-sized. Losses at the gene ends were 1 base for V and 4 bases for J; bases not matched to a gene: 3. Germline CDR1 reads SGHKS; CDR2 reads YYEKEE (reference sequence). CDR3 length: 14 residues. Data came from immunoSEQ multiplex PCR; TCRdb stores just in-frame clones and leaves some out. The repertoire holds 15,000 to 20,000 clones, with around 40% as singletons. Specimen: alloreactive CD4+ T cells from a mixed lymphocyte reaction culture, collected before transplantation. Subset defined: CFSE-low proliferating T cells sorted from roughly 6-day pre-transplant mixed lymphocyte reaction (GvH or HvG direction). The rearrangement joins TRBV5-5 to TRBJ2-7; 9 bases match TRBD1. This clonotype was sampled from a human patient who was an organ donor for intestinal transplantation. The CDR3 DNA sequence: TGTGCCAGCAGCTTGCGTGACAGGGGGTACGAGCAGTACTTC. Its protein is CASSLRDRGYEQYF.